Sequencing of this TCR beta chain was carried out in a study of early T cells in non-severe SARS-CoV-2 infection. TCRdb fed the 5' RACE reads into MiXCR, producing one record per CDR3 protein. Altogether about 50,000 distinct CDR3 sequences are present, approximately 8% being singletons, with the ten largest covering around 4%. This clonotype was obtained from an adult who was a healthcare worker with PCR-confirmed SARS-CoV-2 infection or an uninfected control (not recorded which). The sequenced material came from whole blood.

CDR3 loop: CASSSPTGKDSYEQYF. The CDR3 DNA reads TGTGCCAGCAGCTCACCTACAGGGAAGGACTCCTACGAGCAGTACTTC. This chain connects TRBV28 to TRBJ2-7; a weak D match, TRBD1 (6 bases). Germline values: CDR1 MDHEN, CDR2 SYDVKM. The CDR3 consists of 16 residues. The V end was cut by 6 bases, the J end by 0 bases, with 18 bases between.